Sequencing of this T cell receptor (beta chain) was carried out in a study of shared clonotypes between healthy human individuals. Repertoires were generated with immunoSEQ multiplex PCR, while TCRdb's copy carries only in-frame clones and drops some. The data show around 1.1 million clones, with around 77% seen just once and roughly 0.82% held by the top ten. The CDR3 extends over 12 amino acids. The germline CDR1 and CDR2 sequences are SGHAT and FQNNGV. Trimming cost V 2 bases and J 5 bases, with 6 bases left between them. The chain uses TRBV11-2 and TRBJ2-5; a weak D match, TRBD2 (5 bases). The specimen sequenced was memory CD4+ T cells from PBMCs. Subset of the sample: CD45RA-negative fraction. The sequence was obtained from a man aged 18 to 35 in good health. Some clones in this sample may be carry-over from other donors' samples. The CDR3 spells CASSLRRETQYF. The CDR3 coding sequence is TGTGCCAGCAGCTTAAGGAGGGAGACCCAGTACTTC.